This section outlines one T cell receptor beta chain sequence together with its context. Data came from immunoSEQ multiplex PCR; TCRdb stores just in-frame clones and leaves some out. There are 25,000 to 30,000 clones in the sample; 85% to 90% occur only once, and about 8.5% lies in the top ten. The germline V gene has CDR1 MNHNY and CDR2 SVGAGI (reference sequence). The CDR3 length is 11 residues. Between the trimmed V and J ends, which lost 0 bases and 5 bases, there was a span of 2 bases. The record originates from a study of PD-1 and CTLA-4 blockade in melanoma. The TCR was taken from a human donor with melanoma. The input for sequencing was CD8+ T cells from peripheral blood, taken before anti-PD-1 treatment. V usage is TRBV6-6 and J usage is TRBJ2-7; D remains unclear. The CDR3 protein is CASSYSDEQYF. CDR3 sequence (DNA): TGTGCCAGCAGTTACTCGGACGAGCAGTACTTC.